The 9 T cell receptor beta chains below were found in one sample sequenced in a study of memory CD4+ T cells and cytomegalovirus serostatus (dated by TCRdb to between 2017 and 2020). The library was obtained by the immunoSEQ multiplex PCR assay. This immuneACCESS table, as held by TCRdb, lists in-frame sequences with V and J called but not all clones. Of the missing ones, under half trace to an unresolved V gene in checked studies; the others have no known cause. The sample records tens of thousands of clones, 60% to 85% of which are singletons. The ten largest clones take up around 4.3% of the sample. Single viable CD3+CD4+CD8-CD45RO+ cells were sorted as memory CD4+ T cells on a FACSAria II. Sequencing used memory CD4+ T cells from blood. The receptor set was obtained from an adult in good health and CMV-seropositive.

V usage is TRBV5-5 and J usage is TRBJ2-5, with D perhaps TRBD2 (6 bases). V dropped 5 bases and J dropped 5 bases, with 22 bases sitting between them. CDR1 and CDR2 from the germline V gene are SGHKS and YYEKEE (reference sequence). This CDR3 is built from 16 residues. CDR3 region: CASSQFGRGVGETQYF. In DNA, the CDR3 is TGTGCCAGCAGTCAATTCGGGAGAGGAGTTGGTGAGACCCAGTACTTC.

The chain employs TRBV5-3 and TRBJ1-1; D is undetermined. TRBV5-3 is marked as an open reading frame, function uncertain. This CDR3 spans 16 amino acids. With 2 bases removed from V and 0 bases from J, the gap between germline ends came to 14 bases. For the CDR3, the DNA is TGTGCCAGAAGCTTTTCCACAAGACCTATGAACACTGAAGCTTTCTTT. Amino acids: CARSFSTRPMNTEAFF.

This clone was recorded only once. The rearrangement links TRBV5-6 to TRBJ2-7, with D unclear. There are 13 residues in the CDR3. V lost 2 bases, J lost 5 bases, and 11 bases lay in between. Germline CDR1 reads SGHDT; CDR2 reads YYEEEE. In DNA, the CDR3 is TGTGCCAGCAGCTTACCCGGCAATGACGAGCAGTACTTC. As protein: CASSLPGNDEQYF.

The chain couples TRBV30 to TRBJ2-1; 8 bases fit TRBD1. Germline V gives CDR1 GTSNPN, CDR2 SVGIG (reference sequence). V was pared by 5 bases and J by 3 bases, with 3 bases of the junction left unmatched. The CDR3 runs to 13 residues. CDR3 sequence: CAWVQGGYNEQFF. The DNA of the CDR3 is TGTGCCTGGGTACAGGGGGGCTACAATGAGCAGTTCTTC.

The sample holds a few counts of this clone. The CDR3 loop is CASSRTSVGGELFF. The CDR3 DNA follows: TGTGCCAGCAGTCGCACTAGCGTCGGCGGGGAGCTGTTTTTT. The chain couples TRBV6-5 to TRBJ2-2, with TRBD2 matching over 7 bases. This CDR3 has 14 residues. The trim removed 5 bases at V and 7 bases at J, leaving 7 bases unmatched. CDR1 and CDR2 from the germline V gene are MNHEY and SVGAGI.

The chain joins TRBV2 to TRBJ1-4; 11 bases fit TRBD1. The CDR3 runs 15 residues. V lost 3 bases to trimming and J lost 8 bases; unmatched junction nucleotides: 5. Germline assignment: CDR1 SNHLY and CDR2 FYNNEI. The CDR3 region is CASSEGGQGGEKLFF. DNA for the CDR3: TGTGCCAGCAGTGAGGGGGGACAGGGGGGAGAAAAACTGTTTTTT.

This chain joins TRBV6-1 and TRBJ1-5; no firm D call. Germline CDR1 and CDR2: MNHNS and SASEGT. The CDR3 has 15 amino acids. V was shortened by 1 base and J by 8 bases, with 15 bases between the two germline ends. CDR3 amino acids: CASSEVLWGLKPQHF. The CDR3 DNA is TGTGCCAGCAGTGAAGTTCTCTGGGGTCTAAAGCCCCAGCATTTT.

The chain couples TRBV10-3 to TRBJ1-2; D is ambiguous. The V end was cut by 5 bases, the J end by 2 bases, with 9 bases between. Germline-derived CDR1 and CDR2 are ENHRY and SYGVKD. The CDR3 is 13 residues long. The DNA of the CDR3 is TGTGCCATCAGTCCGGGCCAGAACTATGGCTACACCTTC. This translates into CAISPGQNYGYTF.

V is TRBV28 and J is TRBJ2-2; TRBD2 agrees at 7 bases. J lost 3 bases, V lost 8 bases, and 3 bases had no gene match. Per the germline V gene, CDR1 is MDHEN and CDR2 is SYDVKM. The CDR3 length is 13 residues. This CDR3 reads CASGRGDTGELFF. CDR3 coding DNA: TGTGCCAGCGGTCGGGGGGACACCGGGGAGCTGTTTTTT.